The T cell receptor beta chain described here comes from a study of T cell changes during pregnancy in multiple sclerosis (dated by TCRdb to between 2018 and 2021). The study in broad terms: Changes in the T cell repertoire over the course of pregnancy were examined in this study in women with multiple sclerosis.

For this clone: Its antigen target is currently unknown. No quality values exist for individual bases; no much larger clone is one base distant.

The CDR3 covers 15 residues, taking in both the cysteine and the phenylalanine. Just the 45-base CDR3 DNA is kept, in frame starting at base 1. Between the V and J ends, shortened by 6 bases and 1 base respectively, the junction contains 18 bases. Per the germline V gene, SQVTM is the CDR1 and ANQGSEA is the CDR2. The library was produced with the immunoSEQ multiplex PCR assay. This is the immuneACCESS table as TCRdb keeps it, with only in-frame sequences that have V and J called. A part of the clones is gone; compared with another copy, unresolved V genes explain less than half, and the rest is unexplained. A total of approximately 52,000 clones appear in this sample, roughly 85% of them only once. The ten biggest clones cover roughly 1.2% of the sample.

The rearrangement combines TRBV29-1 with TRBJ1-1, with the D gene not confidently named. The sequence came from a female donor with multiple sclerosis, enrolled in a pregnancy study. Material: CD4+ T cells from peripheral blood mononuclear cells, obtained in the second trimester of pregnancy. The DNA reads TGCAGCGTCCTAATATTAGAGACAAAGAACACTGAAGCTTTCTTT. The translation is CSVLILETKNTEAFF. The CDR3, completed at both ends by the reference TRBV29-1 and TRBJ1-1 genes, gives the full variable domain SAVISQKPSRDICQRGTSLTIQCQVDSQVTMMFWYRQQPGQSLTLIATANQGSEATYESGFVIDKFPISRPNLTFSTLTVSNMSPEDSSIYLCSVLILETKNTEAFFGQGTRLTVV.